These 25 T cell receptor beta chains came from one sample sequenced in a study of blood T cell repertoires in COVID-19. Using immunoSEQ multiplex PCR, the repertoire was profiled, and TCRdb retains in-frame clones only, with some absent. The sample records 80,000 to 100,000 clones, just over 90% being singletons. The sequencing sample was made of peripheral blood. Receptors originate from a man aged 55 to 70 with acute or convalescent COVID-19.

The V gene is TRBV20-1, the J gene TRBJ1-1; tentative D call: TRBD1 (5 bases). CDR1 is DFQATT and CDR2 is SNEGSKA in the germline V gene (reference sequence). The CDR3 contains 15 residues. Trimming shortened V by 3 bases and J by 4 bases, and 18 bases separated the two germline ends. The CDR3 sequence is CSASSGGRAGTEAFF. The CDR3 nucleotides are TGCAGTGCTAGTTCGGGGGGGAGGGCAGGCACTGAAGCTTTCTTT.

The rearrangement links TRBV6-5 to TRBJ1-1, with 7 bases that match TRBD1. CDR1 is MNHEY and CDR2 is SVGAGI in the germline V gene. The V segment lost 7 bases and the J segment 4 bases; nucleotides outside the gene matches: 12. This CDR3 contains 15 residues. The CDR3 DNA follows: TGTGCCAGCAAAGACAGGGAACATTTGGGCACTGAAGCTTTCTTT. Protein: CASKDREHLGTEAFF.

The J gene is TRBJ2-1, the V gene TRBV18, with 7 bases that match TRBD2. Unmatched junction bases numbered 0, after V lost 2 bases and J lost 8 bases. The CDR3 has 12 amino acids. From germline, CDR1 is KGHSH and CDR2 LQKENI. CDR3 residues: CASSPAGDEQFF. The CDR3 coding sequence is TGTGCCAGCTCACCAGCGGGGGATGAGCAGTTCTTC. Filled out from reference TRBV18 and TRBJ2-1, the complete variable domain reads NAGVMQNPRHLVRRRGQEARLRCSPMKGHSHVYWYRQLPEEGLKFMVYLQKENIIDESGMPKERFSAEFPKEGPSILRIQQVVRGDSAAYFCASSPAGDEQFFGPGTRLTVL.

This chain links TRBV27 with TRBJ2-1, with 9 bases identical to TRBD2. Germline V gene lookup returns CDR1 MNHEY and CDR2 SMNVEV (reference sequence). The CDR3 totals 16 residues. The ends lost 6 bases at V and 7 bases at J; junction bases unmatched: 13. For the CDR3, the DNA is TGTGCCAGCAGCCGCGGGGGGGCAGTTGGATCGAATGAGCAGTTCTTC. This encodes CASSRGGAVGSNEQFF.

This sequence joins TRBV7-9 and TRBJ2-7, with a possible D match to TRBD2 (6 bases). The V gene's germline CDR1 is SEHNR and CDR2 FQNEAQ (reference sequence). V shed 5 bases and J shed 5 bases, with 22 bases lying between them. The CDR3 has 16 amino acids. The CDR3 is CASSLTVSGGNHEQYF. The CDR3 nucleotides read TGTGCCAGCAGCCTTACCGTGAGTGGGGGGAACCACGAGCAGTACTTC.

A few counts support this clone. This chain joins TRBV29-1 and TRBJ1-2; TRBD1 is a possible D gene (5 bases). Germline CDR1 is SQVTM and CDR2 is ANQGSEA. V was pared by 1 base and J by 5 bases, with 23 bases between. The CDR3 is made up of 17 amino acids. For the CDR3, the DNA is TGCAGCGTTGAAGTCGGGGGTGGCAGGCCTCCAATGTATGGCTACACCTTC. It codes for CSVEVGGGRPPMYGYTF.

The chain is built from TRBV12-3 or TRBV12-4 and TRBJ2-3; 14 bases line up with TRBD2. The ends lost 10 bases at V and 7 bases at J; junction bases unmatched: 4. The length of the CDR3 is 13 residues. CDR3 amino acids: CATGLAGGHTQYF. The CDR3 DNA reads as TGTGCCACTGGACTAGCGGGGGGTCATACGCAGTATTTT.

The chain is built from TRBV12-3 or TRBV12-4 and TRBJ2-1, with a weak D call TRBD1 (5 bases). The CDR3 totals 13 residues. V was shortened by 3 bases and J by 9 bases, with 12 bases between the two germline ends. The CDR3 region has the DNA TGTGCCAGCAGTTTCAGCAGGGTGGGTGAGCAGTTCTTC. Amino acid sequence: CASSFSRVGEQFF.

The chain carries TRBV4-2 and TRBJ1-1; 7 bases map to TRBD1. The length of the CDR3 is 13 residues. Trimming removed 4 bases from V and 7 bases from J; junction bases left unmatched: 6. Germline V CDR1 and CDR2: LGHNA, YNFKEQ. CDR3 bases: TGTGCCAGCAGCCTCCCGGACAGGAGTGAAGCTTTCTTT. Its protein is CASSLPDRSEAFF.

The gene calls are TRBV27 and TRBJ1-1; 8 positions match TRBD1. This CDR3 contains 14 residues. V shed 4 bases, J shed 10 bases, and the junction held 11 bases outside the gene matches. Germline V gene lookup returns CDR1 MNHEY and CDR2 SMNVEV (reference sequence). This CDR3 reads CASSSDRVIFRAFF. The CDR3 DNA reads as TGTGCCAGCAGTTCGGACAGGGTGATTTTTCGAGCTTTCTTT.

This chain connects TRBV5-4 to TRBJ1-1; tentatively, D is TRBD1 (6 bases). CDR3 length: 14 amino acids. Germline lookup yields CDR1 SGHNT and CDR2 YYREEE (reference sequence). Trimming took off 4 bases at V and 7 bases at J, with 17 bases between the two ends. CDR3 amino acids: CASSILGGPVEAFF. As DNA, the CDR3 is TGTGCCAGCAGCATCCTCGGGGGGCCGGTTGAAGCTTTCTTT. Filled out from reference TRBV5-4 and TRBJ1-1, the complete variable domain reads ETGVTQSPTHLIKTRGQQVTLRCSSQSGHNTVSWYQQALGQGPQFIFQYYREEENGRGNFPPRFSGLQFPNYSSELNVNALELDDSALYLCASSILGGPVEAFFGQGTRLTVV.

V usage is TRBV9 and J usage is TRBJ1-1, with D unclear. V lost 2 bases, J lost 1 base, and 9 bases lay in between. Germline V CDR1 and CDR2: SGDLS, YYNGEE. This CDR3 has 14 residues. The CDR3 spells CASSVEGPNTEAFF. As DNA, the CDR3 is TGTGCCAGCAGCGTTGAGGGCCCGAACACTGAAGCTTTCTTT.

The chain combines TRBV4-1 with TRBJ1-1, with 9 bases matching TRBD1. Germline CDR1 is MGHRA and CDR2 is YSYEKL. With 0 bases clipped from V and 0 bases from J, the junction kept 8 bases outside the gene matches. The CDR3 is made up of 18 amino acids. In nucleotides, the CDR3 is TGCGCCAGCAGCCAAGATCGTGGGACAGGGTTCTTGAACACTGAAGCTTTCTTT. Its translation is CASSQDRGTGFLNTEAFF.

The J gene is TRBJ1-2, the V gene TRBV3-1 (or the pseudogene TRBV3-2), with D maybe TRBD1 (5 bases). Germline CDR1 is LGHDT and CDR2 is YNNKEL (reference sequence). The CDR3 loop spans 13 amino acids. V gave up 4 bases and J gave up 7 bases, with 13 bases separating them. CDR3 nucleotide sequence: TGTGCCAGCAGCCGACAGTTCTCGGGTGGCTACACCTTC. Translation: CASSRQFSGGYTF.

CDR3: CASSPNPAGGTEAFF. CDR3 nucleotide sequence: TGTGCCAGCAGCCCCAACCCGGCAGGGGGGACTGAAGCTTTCTTT. The chain recombines TRBV4-2 with TRBJ1-1, with 7 bases aligning to TRBD1. CDR1 and CDR2 from the germline V gene are LGHNA and YNFKEQ. CDR3 length: 15 residues. V lost 4 bases, J lost 5 bases, and 10 bases stayed unmatched.

The chain's CDR3 is CAISPESKTVQFF. The CDR3 DNA is TGTGCCATCAGCCCCGAGTCTAAGACAGTTCAGTTCTTC. The chain has TRBV10-3 and TRBJ2-1, with D possibly TRBD1 on 5 matching bases. Germline CDR1 reads ENHRY; CDR2 reads SYGVKD. Trimming left V 6 bases short and J 13 bases short, with 19 bases between. This CDR3 has 13 amino acids.

This clone was observed a few times. V usage is TRBV5-6 and J usage is TRBJ1-1, with D hard to call. The CDR3 covers 15 residues. V lost 4 bases, J lost 1 base, and 14 bases lay in between. The V gene's germline CDR1 is SGHDT and CDR2 YYEEEE. The CDR3 reads CASSPLGVANTEAFF. The CDR3 DNA follows: TGTGCCAGCAGCCCACTCGGAGTGGCGAACACTGAAGCTTTCTTT.

The rearrangement uses TRBV6-2 or TRBV6-3 and TRBJ2-3, with 7 bases matching TRBD2. Unmatched junction bases numbered 8, after V lost 6 bases and J lost 5 bases. There are 14 residues in the CDR3. Germline CDR1 and CDR2: MNHEY and SVGEGT. CDR3 loop: CASSRDYLGDTQYF. CDR3 sequence (DNA): TGTGCCAGCAGCCGGGACTACCTCGGAGATACGCAGTATTTT.

The chain carries TRBV2 and TRBJ1-5; no firm D call. The CDR3 is made up of 14 amino acids. In germline, CDR1 is SNHLY, CDR2 FYNNEI. Trimming took off 6 bases at V and 0 bases at J, with 9 bases between the two ends. For the CDR3, the DNA is TGTGCCAGCAGCGGGGTTTATAGCAATCAGCCCCAGCATTTT. Translated: CASSGVYSNQPQHF.

The chain employs TRBV29-1 and TRBJ2-7, with 9 bases identical to TRBD1. The V segment lost 6 bases and the J segment 5 bases; nucleotides outside the gene matches: 5. The CDR3 has 12 residues. The germline gives CDR1 SQVTM, CDR2 ANQGSEA. CDR3 nucleotide sequence: TGCAGCGTGGGACAGGGCGGAAACGAGCAGTACTTC. Translating gives CSVGQGGNEQYF.

This clone was seen once. The chain links TRBV29-1 to TRBJ1-5, with D hard to call. Between the trimmed V and J ends, which lost 7 bases and 0 bases, there was a span of 10 bases. This CDR3 is 13 amino acids long. CDR1 and CDR2 from the germline V gene are SQVTM and ANQGSEA. The CDR3 region has the DNA TGCAGCGGAGGGCGGAATAGCAATCAGCCCCAGCATTTT. As protein: CSGGRNSNQPQHF.

V gene TRBV7-7 combines with J gene TRBJ1-5; D is undetermined. CDR3 length: 17 residues. The V gene lost 2 bases and the J gene lost 0 bases, with 14 bases spanning the gap. Germline V lookup: CDR1 SSHAT, CDR2 FNYEAQ (reference sequence). CDR3 nucleotide sequence: TGTGCCAGCAGCTTAATCCCGGGAATGGGTAGCAATCAGCCCCAGCATTTT. It yields the protein CASSLIPGMGSNQPQHF.

The chain carries TRBV6-4 and TRBJ2-6; D remains unclear. The CDR3 covers 15 residues. The germline V gene encodes CDR1 MRHNA and CDR2 SNTAGT. Between the trimmed V and J ends, which lost 8 bases and 4 bases, there was a span of 15 bases. The CDR3 here is CASSPGSLGANVLTF. For the CDR3, the DNA is TGTGCCAGCTCACCGGGTTCTCTAGGGGCCAACGTCCTGACTTTC.

The table lists this clone with a count of one. V and J are TRBV10-1 and TRBJ1-1, with D maybe TRBD1 (6 bases). Trimming shortened V by 6 bases and J by 4 bases, and 12 bases separated the two germline ends. This CDR3 comprises 13 residues. Germline lookup yields CDR1 WNHNN and CDR2 SYGVQD (reference sequence). CDR3 DNA: TGCGCCAGCAGCGGACAGTATACCACTGAAGCTTTCTTT. Translated, it gives CASSGQYTTEAFF.

The chain employs TRBV28 and TRBJ1-1; 10 bases line up with TRBD1. The J segment lost 1 base and the V segment lost 8 bases, leaving 4 bases of the junction unmatched. Germline V gives CDR1 MDHEN, CDR2 SYDVKM. This CDR3 is 14 amino acids long. As DNA, the CDR3 is TGTGCCAGCCTGACAGGGGGCGAGAACACTGAAGCTTTCTTT. It translates to CASLTGGENTEAFF.